Sequencing of this T cell receptor beta chain was carried out in a study of blood T cell repertoires in COVID-19. As for the study in general: Italy, Spain and the United States were the sources of the convalescent and acute COVID-19 samples.

Sequencing used immunoSEQ multiplex PCR; TCRdb keeps in-frame clones, though not all of them. The data show about 440,000 clones, about 91% seen once. The CDR3 is 14 amino acids. Per the germline V gene, CDR1 is SNHLY and CDR2 is FYNNEI. Concerning this clone: A junction boundary mismatches the germline segment, possibly from a read error.

The J gene is TRBJ1-3, the V gene TRBV2; no clear D. This clonotype originated in a woman in her forties or fifties with COVID-19, enrolled during active disease. The specimen was peripheral blood. The CDR3 DNA follows: TGTGCCAGCAGCGAAGACCTATGGGAGAACACCATATATTTT. Residues: CASSEDLWENTIYF.